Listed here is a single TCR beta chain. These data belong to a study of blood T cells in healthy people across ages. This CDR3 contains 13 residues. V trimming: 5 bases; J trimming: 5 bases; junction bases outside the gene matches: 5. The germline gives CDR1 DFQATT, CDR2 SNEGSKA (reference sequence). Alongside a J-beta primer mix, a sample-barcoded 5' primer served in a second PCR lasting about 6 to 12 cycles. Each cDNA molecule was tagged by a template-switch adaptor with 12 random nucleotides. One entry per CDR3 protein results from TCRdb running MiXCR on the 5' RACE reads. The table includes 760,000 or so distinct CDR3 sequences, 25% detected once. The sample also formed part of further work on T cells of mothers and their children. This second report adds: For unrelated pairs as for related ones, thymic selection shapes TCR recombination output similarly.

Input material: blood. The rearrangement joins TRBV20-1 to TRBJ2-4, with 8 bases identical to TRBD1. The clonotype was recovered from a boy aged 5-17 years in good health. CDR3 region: CSALGQGQNIQYF. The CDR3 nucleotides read TGCAGTGCTCTCGGACAGGGTCAAAACATTCAGTACTTC.